This record concerns one T cell receptor (beta chain) sequence. What it binds is unknown. The record originates from a study of T cell responses to AZD1222 COVID-19 vaccine. The wider study: Pooling of second doses given at about 4 or about 12 weeks was done.

Measured with immunoSEQ multiplex PCR; TCRdb has only the in-frame clones, and not every one. The table lists 74,000 or so clones, 84% of them singletons. Study-wide findings and caveats: Receipt of two AZD1222 doses was followed by a rise in Spike-specific TCR breadth and depth. Dominant CD4 TCR responses targeted spike regions 160-218 and 743-854. Nearly half of spike-specific TCRs reportedly target variant regions that are unmutated in the B.1.351 and B.1.1.7 variants.

The CDR3 sequence is 14 residues long. Trimming removed 2 bases at V and 2 bases at J, with 10 bases between. Germline-derived CDR1 and CDR2 are SNHLY and FYNNEI. The chain carries TRBV2 and TRBJ2-7; D perhaps matches TRBD1 (6 bases). The material sequenced was peripheral blood, taken on day 0 of AZD1222 vaccination. The source of this sequence is an adult in good health. CDR3 nucleotide sequence: TGTGCCAGCAGTGAACCGGGACATACCTACGAGCAGTACTTC. Amino acids: CASSEPGHTYEQYF.